This paragraph reports one T cell receptor beta chain. Per the study methods: Amplification of reference gene primers was used by the study to estimate nucleated cell counts. Profiled with immunoSEQ multiplex PCR; TCRdb holds only in-frame clones, not every one. From that table come the V and J calls and clone size; the DNA was used to work out D and trimming. The sample lists 55,000 to 75,000 clones; roughly 90% were seen once. The source of the sample is a study of blood T cell repertoires in COVID-19. Study-level background: Spain, Italy and the United States supplied samples that represented acute and convalescent COVID-19. PBMCs, B-cell-depleted T cells, or T cells provided the cDNA or gDNA that made up the material.

The material sequenced was peripheral blood. The receptor's source is a man aged 55-75 years with acute or convalescent COVID-19.

The CDR3 bases are TGTGCCAGCTGCAAGTCGGGTAACACTGAAGCTTTCTTT. Its protein product is CASCKSGNTEAFF. The rearrangement links TRBV18 to TRBJ1-1; D gene ambiguous. Between the trimmed V and J ends, which lost 7 bases and 2 bases, there was a span of 11 bases. Looked up from germline, CDR1 is KGHSH and CDR2 is LQKENI. The CDR3 sequence is 13 residues long.